This TCR beta chain stems from a study of tumor-infiltrating lymphocytes in oesophageal squamous cell carcinoma. This CDR3 has 15 amino acids. Germline CDR1 and CDR2: SGHVS and FQNEAQ. V lost 5 bases, J lost 4 bases, and 11 bases stayed unmatched. TCRdb recomputed calls from the PCR reads with MiXCR, one row per CDR3 protein. The repertoire holds under 12,000 distinct CDR3 sequences, with 52% as singletons. In this sample, this clonotype is large. Sample: esophageal tumor tissue. The chain joins TRBV7-8 to TRBJ2-7, with 7 bases that match TRBD2. The TCR sequence derives from a female donor with esophageal squamous cell carcinoma. The CDR3 DNA is TGTGCCAGCAGCCCTTGGGGGACGGGAGGTTACGAGCAGTACTTC. It encodes CASSPWGTGGYEQYF.